This T cell receptor (beta chain) was sequenced for a study of response to subunit inactivated influenza vaccine. TCRdb analysed the RT-PCR reads with MiXCR anew, one entry per CDR3 protein. The sample gives some 640,000 distinct CDR3 sequences, over 11% of which show up once; approximately 6.5% is in the top ten. General study points: Each seasonal flu vaccination may recruit only limited new T cells, authors suggested.

The CDR3 length is 16 residues. V lost 6 bases to trimming and J lost 3 bases, with 18 bases between them. CDR1 is SGHTA and CDR2 is FQGNSA in the germline V gene. To note about this clonotype: Antigen: not known.

The sample consisted of PBMCs from blood, taken 14 days before vaccination. This receptor was identified in a man aged 45-65 years who received an inactivated influenza vaccine. The chain combines TRBV7-2 with TRBJ2-1; a possible D gene is TRBD2 (5 bases). For the CDR3, the DNA is TGTGCCAGCAGGCTTTCTGGGCGGGCCTACTACAATGAGCAGTTCTTC. The encoded protein is CASRLSGRAYYNEQFF.